This is a list of T cell receptor beta chains from one sample in a study of OX40 agonist ivuxolimab in advanced cancers. The method was immunoSEQ multiplex PCR; TCRdb's version includes in-frame clones alone and lacks a portion of them. This table has more than 25,000 clones, 86% appearing once. Sequencing used CD4+ or CD8+ T cells sorted from blood, obtained in a trial of the OX40 agonist ivuxolimab. These receptors all come from an adult with an advanced solid tumor such as melanoma, head and neck, liver or kidney cancer. Each CDR3 is given with its conserved first and last residue. A D gene is named only where the DNA matches it firmly. Only part of the rows carry a size: once, few, many, or a class if the clone is expanded.

J	D	size	V	DNA	CDR3
TRBJ1-5	TRBD1	-	TRBV9	TGTGCCAGCAGCGAGACAGGGGGCGCGAATCAGCCCCAGCATTTT	CASSETGGANQPQHF
TRBJ2-1	TRBD1	-	TRBV30	TGTGCCTGGAGACGGGACAGGGACTACAATGAGCAGTTCTTC	CAWRRDRDYNEQFF
TRBJ1-2	TRBD1	-	TRBV5-4	TGTGCCAGCAGCTCCGGTCCGGGACAGGGGACCGGCTACACCTTC	CASSSGPGQGTGYTF
TRBJ1-5	-	-	TRBV19	TGTGCCAGTAGTATAGGAGTCAATCAGCCCCAGCATTTT	CASSIGVNQPQHF
TRBJ1-3	TRBD1	-	TRBV4-2	TGTGCCAGCAGCCAAGATCCGGTCGGGAGGGGGCCGCCAATGAGCTCTGGAAACACCATATATTTT	CASSQDPVGRGPPMSSGNTIYF
TRBJ2-5	-	-	TRBV27	TGTGCCAGCAGTTTTTCGGGGGAACAGTACTTC	CASSFSGEQYF
TRBJ2-7	-	-	TRBV11-2	TGTGCCAGCAGCGTCCGTCCTGTAGGACACGACTACGAGCAGTACTTC	CASSVRPVGHDYEQYF
TRBJ2-1	-	-	TRBV2	TGTGCCAGCAGTGGGGAGGGGGGATATGAGCAGTTCTTC	CASSGEGGYEQFF
TRBJ2-7	TRBD2	-	TRBV4-1	TGCGCCAGCAGCCCCATTACTAGCGGGGGCTCCTACGAGCAGTACTTC	CASSPITSGGSYEQYF
TRBJ1-5	TRBD1	-	TRBV5-6	TGTGCCAGCAGCTTTACTACAGGGGGCTTTGGCAATCAGCCCCAGCATTTT	CASSFTTGGFGNQPQHF
TRBJ1-2	-	many	TRBV29-1	TGCAGCGTTGAAGAGGGGGCTGGCTACACCTTC	CSVEEGAGYTF
TRBJ2-1	TRBD2	-	TRBV5-1	TGCGCCAGCAGCTTGGTTGGACTAGCGGCGTTCAATGAGCAGTTCTTC	CASSLVGLAAFNEQFF
TRBJ2-3	-	once	TRBV5-3	TGTGCCAGAAGCTTATTAAGGACTCCGGGCACAGATACGCAGTATTTT	CARSLLRTPGTDTQYF
TRBJ1-4	TRBD1	medium-sized	TRBV10-1	TGCGCCAGCTGGGACAGAGGGAAACTGTTTTTT	CASWDRGKLFF
TRBJ1-1	-	-	TRBV7-2	TGTGCCAGCAGCCTAACAATGAACACTGAAGCTTTCTTT	CASSLTMNTEAFF